The 4 T cell receptor beta chains in this list originate from one sample, sequenced in a study of T cell changes during pregnancy in multiple sclerosis. The data were produced by immunoSEQ multiplex PCR, yet TCRdb's version contains in-frame clones alone and is incomplete. The sample carries more than 35,000 clones, more than 75% recorded once. The source material was CD8+ T cells from peripheral blood mononuclear cells, sampled after pregnancy. All receptors derive from a female donor in good health, enrolled as a control in a pregnancy study.

By proportion, this clone is medium-sized. No DNA is shown, since the ends of the CDR3 on it are uncertain; the CDR3 is the one TCRdb lists. This chain uses TRBV28 with TRBJ1-2; the table names TRBD1, a call not compared with the DNA. The CDR3 length is 14 residues, termini included. CDR1 is MDHEN and CDR2 is SYDVKM in the germline V gene. CDR3 in amino acids: CASSTSTGYYGYTF.

The V gene is TRBV11-2, the J gene TRBJ2-1, with D perhaps matching TRBD2 (5 bases). Germline V gives CDR1 SGHAT, CDR2 FQNNGV. CDR3 length: 13 amino acids. The germline V and J ends were trimmed by 5 bases and 5 bases, with 10 bases remaining between them. As DNA, the CDR3 is TGTGCCAGCAGCGCCGGGGTTGACAATGAGCAGTTCTTC. It yields the protein CASSAGVDNEQFF.

The chain recombines TRBV7-2 with TRBJ2-3; D possibly corresponds to TRBD1 (5 bases). The CDR3 sequence is 14 residues long. With 3 bases removed from V and 4 bases from J, the gap between germline ends came to 11 bases. Looked up from germline, CDR1 is SGHTA and CDR2 is FQGNSA. CDR3 amino acids: CASSFSGFADTQYF. Written as DNA, the CDR3 is TGTGCCAGCAGCTTCTCAGGGTTCGCAGATACGCAGTATTTT.

The J gene is TRBJ2-7, the V gene TRBV7-8; D gene uncertain. CDR3 length equals 15 residues. The V and J ends lost 5 bases and 4 bases respectively, with 18 bases between them. CDR1 and CDR2 from the germline V gene are SGHVS and FQNEAQ. CDR3 in amino acids: CASSPEPADSYEQYF. CDR3 DNA sequence: TGTGCCAGCAGCCCCGAGCCGGCGGATTCTTACGAGCAGTACTTC.